This TCR beta chain was identified during a study of beta chain features in type 1 diabetes. Study-level information: Researchers looked at some 99 million sorted cells across all samples.

It was one heparinised blood draw, averaging around 120 mL, that each donor gave. This clone has just a few counts. Expressed TCRB transcripts were sequenced, since all the RNA that had been isolated was reverse transcribed. It was found that naive, central memory and regulatory T cell samples averaged about 3.5 million reads. Sequencing was performed with immunoSEQ multiplex PCR; in TCRdb, only in-frame clones are kept and a portion is missing. The table has about 320,000 clones, 12% to 15% seen once. The receptor was derived from a man aged 25 to 40 in good health. The material sequenced was central memory CD4+ T cells from blood.

The CDR3 loop reads CASSLKVAGPSTDTQYF. The CDR3 DNA follows: TGTGCCAGCAGCTTGAAAGTAGCGGGCCCTAGCACAGATACGCAGTATTTT. The chain joins TRBV5-4 to TRBJ2-3; 7 nucleotides align to TRBD2. V shed 1 base and J 0 bases; nucleotides not matched to a gene: 8. CDR3 length: 17 amino acids. CDR1 is SGHNT, CDR2 YYREEE, per germline (reference sequence).